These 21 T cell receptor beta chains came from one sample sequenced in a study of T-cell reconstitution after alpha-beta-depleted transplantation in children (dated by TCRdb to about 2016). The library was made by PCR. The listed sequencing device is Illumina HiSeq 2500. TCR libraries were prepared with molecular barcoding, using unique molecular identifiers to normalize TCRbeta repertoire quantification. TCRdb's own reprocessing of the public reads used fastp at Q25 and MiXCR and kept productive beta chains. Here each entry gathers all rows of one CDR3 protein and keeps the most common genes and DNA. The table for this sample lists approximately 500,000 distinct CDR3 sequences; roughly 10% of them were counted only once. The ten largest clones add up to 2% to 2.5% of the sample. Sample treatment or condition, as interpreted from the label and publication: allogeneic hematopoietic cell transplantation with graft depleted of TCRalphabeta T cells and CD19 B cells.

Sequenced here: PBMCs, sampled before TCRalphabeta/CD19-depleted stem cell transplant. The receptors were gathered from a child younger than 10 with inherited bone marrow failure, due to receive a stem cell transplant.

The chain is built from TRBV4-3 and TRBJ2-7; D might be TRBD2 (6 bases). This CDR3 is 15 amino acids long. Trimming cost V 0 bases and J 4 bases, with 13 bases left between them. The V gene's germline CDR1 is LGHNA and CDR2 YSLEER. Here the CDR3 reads CASSQEGGVGYEQYF. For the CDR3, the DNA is TGCGCCAGCAGCCAAGAAGGAGGGGTGGGATACGAGCAGTACTTC.

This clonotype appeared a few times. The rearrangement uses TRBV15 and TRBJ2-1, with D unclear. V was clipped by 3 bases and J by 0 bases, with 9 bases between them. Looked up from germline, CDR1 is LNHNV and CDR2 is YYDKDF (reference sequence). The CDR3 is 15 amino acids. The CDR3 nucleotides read TGTGCCACCAGCAGCGATAGCAGCTCCTACAATGAGCAGTTCTTC. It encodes CATSSDSSSYNEQFF. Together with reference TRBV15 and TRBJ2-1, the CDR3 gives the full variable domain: DAMVIQNPRYQVTQFGKPVTLSCSQTLNHNVMYWYQQKSSQAPKLLFHYYDKDFNNEADTPDNFQSRRPNTSFCFLDIRSPGLGDTAMYLCATSSDSSSYNEQFFGPGTRLTVL.

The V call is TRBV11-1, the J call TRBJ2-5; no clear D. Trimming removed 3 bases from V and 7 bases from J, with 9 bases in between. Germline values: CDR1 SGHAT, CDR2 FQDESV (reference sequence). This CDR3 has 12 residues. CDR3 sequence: CASSFDGLTQYF. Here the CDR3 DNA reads TGTGCCAGCAGCTTTGACGGTTTGACCCAGTACTTC.

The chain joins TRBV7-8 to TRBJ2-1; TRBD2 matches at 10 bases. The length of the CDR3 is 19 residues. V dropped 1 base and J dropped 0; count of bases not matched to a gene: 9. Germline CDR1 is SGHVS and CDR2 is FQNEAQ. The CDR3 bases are TGTGCCAGCAGCTTAGGACCAGCGGGGGGGGATAGCTCCTACAATGAGCAGTTCTTC. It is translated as CASSLGPAGGDSSYNEQFF.

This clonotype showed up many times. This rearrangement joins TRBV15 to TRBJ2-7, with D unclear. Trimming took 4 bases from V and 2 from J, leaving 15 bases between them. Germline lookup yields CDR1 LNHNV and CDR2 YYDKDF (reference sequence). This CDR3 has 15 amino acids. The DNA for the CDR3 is TGTGCCACCAGCAAAGAAGGAAGTTCAGCCTACGAGCAGTACTTC. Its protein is CATSKEGSSAYEQYF.

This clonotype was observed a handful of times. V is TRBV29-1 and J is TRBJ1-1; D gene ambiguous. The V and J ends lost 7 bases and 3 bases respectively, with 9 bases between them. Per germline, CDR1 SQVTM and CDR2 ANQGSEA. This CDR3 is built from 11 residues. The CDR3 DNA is TGCAGCGCCCAACGGGACACTGAAGCTTTCTTT. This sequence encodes CSAQRDTEAFF. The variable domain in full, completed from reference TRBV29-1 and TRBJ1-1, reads SAVISQKPSRDICQRGTSLTIQCQVDSQVTMMFWYRQQPGQSLTLIATANQGSEATYESGFVIDKFPISRPNLTFSTLTVSNMSPEDSSIYLCSAQRDTEAFFGQGTRLTVV.

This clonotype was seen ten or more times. CDR3 in DNA: TGCGCCAGCAGGGGGAATAGCAATCAGCCCCAGCATTTT. Encoded protein: CASRGNSNQPQHF. The chain is built from TRBV5-1 and TRBJ1-5; no clear D gene. V gave up 5 bases and J gave up 0 bases, with 6 bases separating them. CDR3 size: 13 residues. Germline V CDR1 and CDR2: SGHRS, YFSETQ.

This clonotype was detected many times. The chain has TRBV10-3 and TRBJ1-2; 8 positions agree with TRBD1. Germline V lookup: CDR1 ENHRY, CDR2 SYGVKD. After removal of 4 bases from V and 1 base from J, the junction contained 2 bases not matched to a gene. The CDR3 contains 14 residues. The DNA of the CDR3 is TGTGCCATCAGTGTGGACAGGGTTAACTATGGCTACACCTTC. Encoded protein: CAISVDRVNYGYTF.

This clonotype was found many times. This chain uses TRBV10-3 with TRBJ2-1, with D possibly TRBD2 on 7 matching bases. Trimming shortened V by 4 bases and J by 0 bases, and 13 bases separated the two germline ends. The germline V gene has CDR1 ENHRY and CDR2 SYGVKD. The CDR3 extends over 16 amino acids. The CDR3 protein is CAISGGGGSSYNEQFF. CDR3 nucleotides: TGTGCCATCAGTGGAGGGGGGGGAAGCTCCTACAATGAGCAGTTCTTC.

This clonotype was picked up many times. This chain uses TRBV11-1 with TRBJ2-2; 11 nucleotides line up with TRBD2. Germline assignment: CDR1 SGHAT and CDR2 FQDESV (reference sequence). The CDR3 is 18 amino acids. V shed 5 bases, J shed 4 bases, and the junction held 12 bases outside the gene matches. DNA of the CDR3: TGTGCCAGCAGCCAGGTGGGACTAGCGGAGAGGCGCACCGGGGAGCTGTTTTTT. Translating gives CASSQVGLAERRTGELFF.

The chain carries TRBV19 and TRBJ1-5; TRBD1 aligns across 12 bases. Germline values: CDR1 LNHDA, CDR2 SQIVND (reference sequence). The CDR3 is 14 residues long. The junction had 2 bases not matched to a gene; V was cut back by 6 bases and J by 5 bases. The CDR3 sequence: CASRGQGAHQPQHF. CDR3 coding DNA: TGTGCCAGTAGGGGACAGGGGGCACATCAGCCCCAGCATTTT.

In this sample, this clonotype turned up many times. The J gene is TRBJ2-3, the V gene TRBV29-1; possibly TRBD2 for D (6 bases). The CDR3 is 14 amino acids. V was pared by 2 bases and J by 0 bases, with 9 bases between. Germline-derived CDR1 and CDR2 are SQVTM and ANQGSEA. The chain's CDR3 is CSVESGTSTDTQYF. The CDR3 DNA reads TGCAGCGTTGAATCCGGGACTAGCACAGATACGCAGTATTTT.

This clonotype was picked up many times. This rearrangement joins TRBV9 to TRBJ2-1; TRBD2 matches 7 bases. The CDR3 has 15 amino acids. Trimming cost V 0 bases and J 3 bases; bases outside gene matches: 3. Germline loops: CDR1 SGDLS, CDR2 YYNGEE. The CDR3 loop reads CASSVDLADYNEQFF. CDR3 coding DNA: TGTGCCAGCAGCGTAGATCTAGCGGACTACAATGAGCAGTTCTTC.

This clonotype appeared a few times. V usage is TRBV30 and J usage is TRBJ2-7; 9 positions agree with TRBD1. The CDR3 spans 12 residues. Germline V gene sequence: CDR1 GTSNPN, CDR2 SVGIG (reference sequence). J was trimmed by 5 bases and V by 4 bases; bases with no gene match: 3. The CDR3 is CAWTTGGDEQYF. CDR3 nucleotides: TGTGCCTGGACGACAGGGGGGGACGAGCAGTACTTC.

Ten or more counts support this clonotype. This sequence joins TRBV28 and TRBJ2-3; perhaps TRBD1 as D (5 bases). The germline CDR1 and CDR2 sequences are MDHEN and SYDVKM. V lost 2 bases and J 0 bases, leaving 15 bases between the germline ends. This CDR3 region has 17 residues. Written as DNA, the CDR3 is TGTGCCAGCAGTTTAGCCGGAGCTCAGGGTAGCACAGATACGCAGTATTTT. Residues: CASSLAGAQGSTDTQYF.

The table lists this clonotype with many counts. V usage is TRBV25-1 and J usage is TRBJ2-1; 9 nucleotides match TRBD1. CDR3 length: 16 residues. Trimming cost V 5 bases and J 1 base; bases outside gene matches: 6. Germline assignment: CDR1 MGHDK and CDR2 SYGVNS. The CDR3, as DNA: TGTGCCAGCAGTTTCGACAGGGGGACTTCCTACAATGAGCAGTTCTTC. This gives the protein CASSFDRGTSYNEQFF.

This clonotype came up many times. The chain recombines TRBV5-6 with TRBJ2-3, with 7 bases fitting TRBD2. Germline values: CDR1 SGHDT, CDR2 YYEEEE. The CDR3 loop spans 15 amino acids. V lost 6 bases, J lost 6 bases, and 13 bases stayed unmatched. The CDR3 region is CASTVPSGFPDTQYF. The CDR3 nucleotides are TGTGCCAGCACGGTTCCTAGCGGCTTTCCGGATACGCAGTATTTT.

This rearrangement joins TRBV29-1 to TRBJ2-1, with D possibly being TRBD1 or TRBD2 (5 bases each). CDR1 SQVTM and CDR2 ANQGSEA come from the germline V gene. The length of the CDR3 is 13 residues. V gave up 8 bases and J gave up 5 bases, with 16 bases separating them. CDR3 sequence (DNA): TGCAGCTCGGCCGGGGCCGTGCACAATGAGCAGTTCTTC. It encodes CSSAGAVHNEQFF.

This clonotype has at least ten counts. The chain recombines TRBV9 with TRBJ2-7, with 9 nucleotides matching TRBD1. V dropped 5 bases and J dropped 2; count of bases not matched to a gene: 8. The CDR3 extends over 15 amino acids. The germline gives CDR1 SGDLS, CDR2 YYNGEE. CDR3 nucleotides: TGTGCCAGCAGTTTCTCGGGACAGGGCGCCTACGAGCAGTACTTC. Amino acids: CASSFSGQGAYEQYF.

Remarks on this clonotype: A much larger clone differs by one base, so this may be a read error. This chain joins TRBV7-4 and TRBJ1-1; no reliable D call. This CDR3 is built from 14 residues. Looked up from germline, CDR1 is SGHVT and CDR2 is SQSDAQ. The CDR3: CPSSLAGNPTEAFF. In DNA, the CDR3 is TGTCCCAGCAGCTTAGCCGGGAATCCCACTGAAGCTTTCTTT.

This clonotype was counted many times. As DNA, the CDR3 is TGTGCCAGCAGCAGTTCTAGCGGACCTTTATACTACGAGCAGTACTTC. Translated: CASSSSSGPLYYEQYF. The rearrangement uses TRBV6-1 and TRBJ2-7; TRBD2 aligns across 7 bases. After removal of 6 bases from V and 3 bases from J, the junction contained 14 bases not matched to a gene. This CDR3 comprises 16 residues. Germline values: CDR1 MNHNS, CDR2 SASEGT.